These 14 T cell receptor beta chains were all obtained from the same sample, sequenced in a study of blood T cell repertoires in COVID-19 (dated by TCRdb to 2018 to 2021). The library was produced with the immunoSEQ multiplex PCR assay. In TCRdb, the immuneACCESS table is reduced to in-frame sequences with V and J assigned. These tables do not hold every clone; where another copy was compared, an unresolved V gene accounts for under half, and the others remain unexplained. The sample table shows 290,000 or so clones, and about 88% are seen once. 1% to 1.5% of the sample is held by the ten biggest clonotypes. Sequencing was carried out using peripheral blood. The source of these receptors is a man aged 65 to 79 with acute or convalescent COVID-19.

The V gene is TRBV5-1, the J gene TRBJ2-5; the D gene is possibly TRBD2 (6 bases). The CDR3 length is 16 residues. Trimming cost V 0 bases and J 5 bases, with 17 bases left between them. Germline V gene data show CDR1 as SGHRS and CDR2 as YFSETQ. The CDR3 region has the DNA TGCGCCAGCAGCTTGGCCGGGACTGTTGGTGCGGAGACCCAGTACTTC. Translating gives CASSLAGTVGAETQYF. Variable domain in full (rest from reference TRBV5-1 and TRBJ2-5): KAGVTQTPRYLIKTRGQQVTLSCSPISGHRSVSWYQQTPGQGLQFLFEYFSETQRNKGNFPGRFSGRQFSNSRSEMNVSTLELGDSALYLCASSLAGTVGAETQYFGPGTRLLVL.

The chain recombines TRBV28 with TRBJ1-4; 11 bases match TRBD1. V shed 5 bases, J shed 6 bases, and the junction held 11 bases outside the gene matches. Germline values: CDR1 MDHEN, CDR2 SYDVKM. The CDR3 sequence is 17 residues long. CDR3 protein: CASSLPGTGGRDEKLFF. For the CDR3, the DNA is TGTGCCAGCAGTCTCCCCGGGACAGGGGGAAGGGATGAAAAACTGTTTTTT.

The V call is TRBV4-2, the J call TRBJ2-5, with D tentatively TRBD1 (6 bases). Germline values: CDR1 LGHNA, CDR2 YNFKEQ. This CDR3 contains 17 residues. V shed 0 bases and J shed 1 base, with 15 bases lying between them. In DNA form, the CDR3 reads TGTGCCAGCAGCCAAGAGGGGACACATCGAATCCAAGAGACCCAGTACTTC. It codes for CASSQEGTHRIQETQYF.

The chain employs TRBV3-1 (or the pseudogene TRBV3-2) and TRBJ2-7, with 9 bases aligning to TRBD1. Germline CDR1 LGHDT, CDR2 YNNKEL (reference sequence). This CDR3 is 13 amino acids long. J was trimmed by 3 bases and V by 4 bases; bases with no gene match: 1. Here the CDR3 reads CASSLTGGYEQYF. CDR3 nucleotides: TGTGCCAGCAGCCTGACAGGGGGCTACGAGCAGTACTTC.

This sequence joins TRBV6-5 and TRBJ2-7, with a weak D call TRBD1 (6 bases). The germline gives CDR1 MNHEY, CDR2 SVGAGI. This CDR3 has 13 residues. Trimming pared 2 bases from V and 5 bases from J, leaving 10 bases between. CDR3 in DNA: TGTGCCAGCAGTTACAAGGGGGTTGACGAGCAGTACTTC. It is translated as CASSYKGVDEQYF.

This clone was detected only a few times. The V gene is TRBV3-1 (or the pseudogene TRBV3-2), the J gene TRBJ2-1, with TRBD2 identical over 7 bases. From germline, CDR1 is LGHDT and CDR2 YNNKEL (reference sequence). The CDR3 is 13 amino acids. Trimming cost V 5 bases and J 12 bases; bases outside gene matches: 10. DNA of the CDR3: TGTGCCAGCAGCGCTCTCCAATCTAGCGGGCAGTTCTTC. Translating gives CASSALQSSGQFF.

This rearrangement joins TRBV6-5 to TRBJ2-1, with D hard to call. This CDR3 spans 15 amino acids. CDR1 is MNHEY, CDR2 SVGAGI, per germline. Trimming removed 0 bases from V and 10 bases from J, with 16 bases in between. This CDR3 is CASSYSRLFTREQFF. CDR3 nucleotides: TGTGCCAGCAGTTACTCGAGATTGTTTACGAGAGAGCAGTTCTTC.

This chain joins TRBV27 and TRBJ2-1; D perhaps matches TRBD2 (6 bases). Germline CDR1 MNHEY, CDR2 SMNVEV (reference sequence). V was pared by 3 bases and J by 7 bases, with 22 bases between. The CDR3 spans 17 residues. The CDR3 is CASSFGARTGSVNEQFF. As DNA, the CDR3 is TGTGCCAGCAGTTTTGGGGCCCGGACCGGGAGTGTGAATGAGCAGTTCTTC.

This clone was detected only a few times. The chain couples TRBV2 to TRBJ1-5; no clear D. This CDR3 region has 15 residues. The germline V and J ends were trimmed by 6 bases and 0 bases, with 12 bases remaining between them. In germline, CDR1 is SNHLY, CDR2 FYNNEI. CDR3 DNA: TGTGCCAGCAGACTGACATTTAATAGCAATCAGCCCCAGCATTTT. This encodes CASRLTFNSNQPQHF.

The genes are TRBV28 and TRBJ2-1; 10 nucleotides align to TRBD2. The ends lost 4 bases at V and 3 bases at J; junction bases unmatched: 6. CDR1 is MDHEN and CDR2 is SYDVKM in the germline V gene. The CDR3 is 16 amino acids. For the CDR3, the DNA is TGTGCCAGCAGTTCGCCACCTAGCGGGAGCTACAATGAGCAGTTCTTC. Residues: CASSSPPSGSYNEQFF.

This clone was found a few times. The chain couples TRBV10-3 to TRBJ2-7, with 7 bases matching TRBD1. V gave up 5 bases and J gave up 3 bases; unmatched junction bases: 7. Germline values: CDR1 ENHRY, CDR2 SYGVKD. This CDR3 is 14 amino acids long. CDR3 sequence (DNA): TGTGCCATCAGTCGCGGACAGGATTACTACGAGCAGTACTTC. It yields the protein CAISRGQDYYEQYF.

The rearrangement links TRBV9 to TRBJ2-3; 7 nucleotides agree with TRBD2. Trimming took 0 bases from V and 5 from J; bases not matched to a gene: 9. Germline V gene sequence: CDR1 SGDLS, CDR2 YYNGEE. The CDR3 is 16 residues long. The CDR3 sequence: CASSVGVGGQGDTQYF. CDR3 DNA: TGTGCCAGCAGCGTAGGTGTGGGAGGGCAGGGAGATACGCAGTATTTT.

This rearrangement joins TRBV29-1 to TRBJ1-6, with a weak D call TRBD1 (6 bases). Trimming removed 7 bases at V and 8 bases at J, with 15 bases between. This CDR3 spans 13 amino acids. CDR1 is SQVTM, CDR2 ANQGSEA, per germline. The DNA of the CDR3 is TGCAGCGCCGCGTGGGACATTGATTCACCCCTCCACTTT. Amino acids: CSAAWDIDSPLHF.

CDR3 sequence: CASSLALSSYEQYF. DNA for the CDR3: TGTGCCAGCAGCTTGGCCTTAAGCTCCTACGAGCAGTACTTC. The chain carries TRBV7-2 and TRBJ2-7; D unresolved. There are 14 residues in the CDR3. The V gene's germline CDR1 is SGHTA and CDR2 FQGNSA. Trimming removed 3 bases from V and 0 bases from J, with 9 bases in between.